The following is a TCR beta chain sequence with its context. Antigen specificity is unknown. Despite likely unrecorded immune exposures, the donors were nominally healthy at the time of sampling. These data belong to a study of cytomegalovirus exposure and HLA in healthy donors. Researchers ran the PCR with 60 Vbeta and 13 Jbeta primers. The data were produced by immunoSEQ multiplex PCR, yet TCRdb's version contains in-frame clones alone and is incomplete. The table includes some 110,000 clones, roughly 74% detected once. Study-level findings and limits: Most subjects had HLA-A and HLA-B alleles reportedly predicted accurately by TCR beta sequences. Some segments of the V type, notably TRBV6-2 and TRBV6-3, were excluded as indistinguishable.

Unmatched junction bases numbered 12, after V lost 4 bases and J lost 8 bases. The CDR3 runs 15 residues. CDR1 and CDR2 from the germline V gene are SGDLS and YYNGEE. The receptor was derived from a man between 40 and 49 years old in good health and CMV-seronegative. The V call is TRBV9, the J call TRBJ2-3, with TRBD2 matching 8 bases. Sequencing input: PBMCs. In DNA, the CDR3 is TGTGCCAGCAGCCTCTCGGGGGGGCTGGGGGGTACGCAGTATTTT. It yields the protein CASSLSGGLGGTQYF.